This T cell receptor beta chain was sequenced for a study of blood T cell repertoires in COVID-19 (dated by TCRdb to 2020 to 2022). Looking at the study overall: Collaborator samples came from the United States, Italy and Spain and covered acute and convalescent phases of COVID-19. The material from the prospective study consisted of cDNA or gDNA derived from T cells, B-cell-depleted T cells, or PBMCs. The dataset comprised deeply sampled blood TCRbeta repertoires from subjects exposed to, actively infected with, or recovered from COVID-19. The repertoires were made available in a free public database intended to serve as a resource for research on the immune response to SARS-CoV-2. Samples came from the ongoing ImmuneRACE study (first 160 participants) plus 1,254 subjects from 6 global collaborators. Nearly every sample came with metadata listing a de-identified subject ID, COVID-19 status, age in years and sex. Where available, HLA class I and class II types were taken from metadata supplied by the sample provider and were not determined by assay-based typing. The paper's findings and limits, for the study overall: How much clinical and demographic metadata was included differed by source and by participant, and the metadata was provided uncurated.

Of note for this clone: This receptor's antigen is unknown. Within one base of it there is no much larger clone, and no base qualities were kept.

V is reduced by 3 bases and J by 9 bases, leaving a spacing of 20 bases between them. The CDR3 spans 15 residues, from the cysteine through the phenylalanine. This entry keeps only the CDR3 DNA: 45 bases, framed from base 1. The germline V gene (reference sequence) gives CDR1 as LNHDA and CDR2 as SQIVND. TCRbeta CDR3 regions were amplified from genomic DNA using the immunoSEQ Assay, a bias-controlled multiplex PCR. Under the source paper's analysis protocol: The number of nucleated cells in each sample was estimated from the amplification of reference gene primers within the assay. Sequence reads were collapsed and filtered to measure the absolute abundance of every unique TCRbeta CDR3 rearrangement. For each sample, productive Simpson clonality was calculated as the square root of Simpson's diversity index over productive rearrangements. Imported from immuneACCESS, the table was reduced by TCRdb to in-frame sequences with V and J called. These copies leave out some clones; in studies compared against another copy, an unresolved V gene accounts for under half, and the cause of the remainder is not known. Clonal size and the V and J genes are those of that table, whereas D and trimming came from the DNA. Present in this sample are approximately 37,000 clones, around 92% of which were seen just once. Of the sample, 4.5% to 7% falls within the top ten clones.

Each collaborating institution followed its own protocols to collect whole blood in K2EDTA tubes. For TCRbeta analysis, collaborator samples were shipped as frozen whole blood, as isolated PBMCs, or as DNA extracted from either sample type. The chain joins TRBV19 to TRBJ1-1; the D region possibly corresponds to TRBD1 (6 bases align). The sequence came from a woman aged 80 or over with acute or convalescent COVID-19. The sequenced sample was peripheral blood. At the DNA level, the sequence is TGTGCCAGTAGTATGAACAGGGTTTTCGGCTTTCAAGCTTTCTTT. This gives the protein CASSMNRVFGFQAFF. The entire variable domain, with the stretches around the CDR3 drawn from the reference TRBV19 and TRBJ1-1 proteins, is DGGITQSPKYLFRKEGQNVTLSCEQNLNHDAMYWYRQDPGQGLRLIYYSQIVNDFQKGDIAEGYSVSREKKESFPLTVTSAQKNPTAFYLCASSMNRVFGFQAFFGQGTRLTVV.